These 27 T cell receptor beta chains share one sample of origin, sequenced in a study of blood T cells in healthy people across ages. The use of a sample-barcoded 5' primer and a J-beta primer mix characterized a second PCR of about 7 to 12 cycles. In TCRdb, the 5' RACE reads were re-called with MiXCR into one record per CDR3 protein. Of approximately 1,000,000 distinct CDR3 sequences listed, 45% are singletons. The sample was blood. The receptor source for this set is an older woman in good health.

This clonotype appeared a few times. V usage is TRBV3-1 and J usage is TRBJ2-7, with 8 bases fitting TRBD2. With V trimmed by 3 bases and J by 4 bases, 8 bases remained unmatched. The germline V gene encodes CDR1 LGHDT and CDR2 YNNKEL (reference sequence). The length of the CDR3 is 15 residues. CDR3 in DNA: TGTGCCAGCAGCCATTACGGACTAGCTCAGTACGAGCAGTACTTC. Its translation: CASSHYGLAQYEQYF.

A note on this clonotype: This may arise from a read error, as a much more abundant clone is one base away. The chain combines TRBV11-2 with TRBJ2-1, with D uncertain. This CDR3 spans 13 amino acids. From germline, CDR1 is SGHAT and CDR2 FQNNGV. Trimming shortened V by 3 bases and J by 6 bases, and 9 bases separated the two germline ends. Here the CDR3 reads CASSLTESNEQFF. For the CDR3, the DNA is TGTGCCAGCAGCTTGACCGAGAGCAATGAGCAGTTCTTC.

This chain connects TRBV25-1 to TRBJ2-7, with D perhaps matching TRBD2 (6 bases). The germline CDR1 and CDR2 sequences are MGHDK and SYGVNS. Trimming shortened V by 3 bases and J by 7 bases, and 7 bases separated the two germline ends. The length of the CDR3 is 11 residues. CDR3 nucleotides: TGTGCCAGCAGTGATGCGGGGGAGCAGTACTTC. Its translation is CASSDAGEQYF.

The chain has TRBV5-1 and TRBJ2-7; D may be TRBD2 (5 bases). V was pared by 3 bases and J by 6 bases, with 16 bases between. The CDR3 loop spans 14 amino acids. The V gene's germline CDR1 is SGHRS and CDR2 YFSETQ. The chain's CDR3 is CASSYFEGFSEQYF. The CDR3 DNA sequence: TGCGCCAGCAGCTACTTTGAGGGTTTCTCCGAGCAGTACTTC.

In this sample, this clonotype turned up a few times. The V call is TRBV27, the J call TRBJ1-2; 7 positions match TRBD1. V was pared by 6 bases and J by 7 bases, with 8 bases of the junction left unmatched. Germline loops: CDR1 MNHEY, CDR2 SMNVEV (reference sequence). CDR3 length equals 13 residues. CDR3 DNA sequence: TGTGCCAGCAGCAGTACAGGGGAGGGTGGCTACACCTTC. This sequence encodes CASSSTGEGGYTF.

V is TRBV6-1 and J is TRBJ2-7; 8 bases are a match to TRBD1. V trimming: 6 bases; J trimming: 7 bases; junction bases outside the gene matches: 11. The CDR3 consists of 14 residues. Per germline, CDR1 MNHNS and CDR2 SASEGT. Written as DNA, the CDR3 is TGTGCCAGCAGAAAACCGGGACAGGAAAGGGAGCAGTACTTC. It specifies CASRKPGQEREQYF.

J is TRBJ2-5 and V is TRBV7-2; TRBD1 matches 8 bases. The end of the DNA fits TRBJ2-7 better, so the J call may be wrong. The CDR3 sequence is 15 residues long. In germline, CDR1 is SGHTA, CDR2 FQGNSA. The CDR3 loop reads CASSPGQGKGDEQYF. DNA for the CDR3: TGTGCCAGCAGCCCCGGACAGGGTAAGGGCGACGAGCAGTACTTC.

This clonotype appeared once. The rearrangement links TRBV6-1 to TRBJ1-6; tentatively, D is TRBD1 (6 bases). Trimming took 1 base from V and 16 from J, leaving 14 bases between them. The germline V gene has CDR1 MNHNS and CDR2 SASEGT. The CDR3 is 13 amino acids. The CDR3 region has the DNA TGTGCCAGCAGTGAAGTTGGGGGGCCGCTACTCCACTTT. This codes for CASSEVGGPLLHF.

This sequence joins TRBV12-3 or TRBV12-4 and TRBJ2-1; 7 nucleotides agree with TRBD1. The CDR3 loop spans 15 amino acids. Trimming cost V 3 bases and J 4 bases; bases outside gene matches: 6. CDR3 bases: TGTGCCAGCAGTTTGAGTCCAGGGGGATACAATGAGCAGTTCTTC. Translating gives CASSLSPGGYNEQFF.

CDR3: CASSLGREAKNIQYF. In DNA, the CDR3 is TGTGCCAGCAGTTTAGGACGGGAGGCCAAAAACATTCAGTACTTC. The chain employs TRBV27 and TRBJ2-4; a weak D match, TRBD2 (6 bases). V dropped 2 bases and J dropped 1 base, with 9 bases sitting between them. Germline CDR1 is MNHEY and CDR2 is SMNVEV (reference sequence). CDR3 length: 15 amino acids.

The rearrangement uses TRBV7-6 and TRBJ2-7, with 9 bases identical to TRBD2. Germline V gives CDR1 SGHVS, CDR2 FNYEAQ. The CDR3 totals 17 residues. Unmatched junction bases numbered 13, after V lost 2 bases and J lost 5 bases. CDR3 nucleotide sequence: TGTGCCAGCAGCTTACGGGTCGGCGGGAGGGTAGAGGACGAGCAGTACTTC. Protein product: CASSLRVGGRVEDEQYF.

The chain uses TRBV14 and TRBJ1-2; no definite D call. V lost 0 bases, J lost 8 bases, and 10 bases lay in between. The CDR3 length is 13 residues. CDR1 is SGHDN, CDR2 FVKESK, per germline. The DNA of the CDR3 is TGTGCCAGCAGCCAAGATCTGAGGAAGGGCTACACCTTC. Encoded protein: CASSQDLRKGYTF.

V and J are TRBV11-2 and TRBJ2-2; maybe TRBD1 (5 bases). The germline V and J ends were trimmed by 2 bases and 3 bases, with 10 bases remaining between them. The CDR3 is 15 amino acids. CDR1 and CDR2 from the germline V gene are SGHAT and FQNNGV. CDR3 DNA sequence: TGTGCCAGCAGCTTAACAGGTCCGGACACCGGGGAGCTGTTTTTT. Protein sequence: CASSLTGPDTGELFF.

Turning to this clonotype: One end of the junction fails to match germline, which may point to a read error. The CDR3 loop reads CASSQGDSLAKNIRYF. The CDR3 nucleotides read TGCGCCAGCAGCCAAGGGGACAGCCTGGCCAAAAACATTCGGTACTTC. This chain links TRBV4-1 with TRBJ2-4; 7 nucleotides line up with TRBD1. The CDR3 runs 16 residues. Germline V gene lookup returns CDR1 MGHRA and CDR2 YSYEKL.

V is TRBV9 and J is TRBJ2-5, with D uncertain. Germline CDR1 and CDR2: SGDLS and YYNGEE. The CDR3 has 14 residues. V shed 2 bases and J shed 1 base, with 9 bases lying between them. The CDR3 nucleotides read TGTGCCAGCAGCGTGGCTAGGGCCCAAGAGACCCAGTACTTC. This codes for CASSVARAQETQYF.

In this sample, this clonotype turned up a few times. The rearrangement links TRBV24-1 to TRBJ2-1; 10 bases are a match to TRBD2. CDR1 KGHDR and CDR2 SFDVKD come from the germline V gene. This CDR3 has 16 residues. Unmatched junction bases numbered 9, after V lost 4 bases and J lost 7 bases. This CDR3 is CATSEPAGGRGNEQFF. The CDR3 DNA is TGTGCCACCAGTGAACCAGCGGGAGGGCGGGGAAATGAGCAGTTCTTC.

This clonotype was seen more than once but under ten times. The V gene is TRBV10-3, the J gene TRBJ2-1; TRBD2 aligns across 13 bases. V lost 2 bases, J lost 8 bases, and 6 bases stayed unmatched. Germline loops: CDR1 ENHRY, CDR2 SYGVKD. CDR3 size: 16 residues. CDR3 amino acids: CAISEPGLAGAYEQFF. As DNA, the CDR3 is TGTGCCATCAGTGAGCCCGGACTAGCGGGAGCTTATGAGCAGTTCTTC.

This clonotype came up many times. The rearrangement uses TRBV10-2 and TRBJ2-3; tentatively, D is TRBD2 (6 bases). This CDR3 has 15 residues. V gave up 2 bases and J gave up 0 bases, with 9 bases separating them. The germline V gene encodes CDR1 WSHSY and CDR2 SAAADI. CDR3: CASSEPGTSTDTQYF. Written as DNA, the CDR3 is TGCGCCAGCAGTGAGCCGGGGACTAGCACAGATACGCAGTATTTT.

The rearrangement joins TRBV15 to TRBJ2-1; TRBD2 agrees at 8 bases. The CDR3 extends over 15 amino acids. The J segment lost 6 bases and the V segment lost 4 bases, leaving 8 bases of the junction unmatched. CDR1 is LNHNV and CDR2 is YYDKDF in the germline V gene (reference sequence). The CDR3 DNA reads TGTGCCACCAGCATGGTGGGTAGCGGGGTCAATGAGCAGTTCTTC. It encodes CATSMVGSGVNEQFF.

The chain is built from TRBV20-1 and TRBJ2-1; D possibly corresponds to TRBD2 (7 bases). Germline V gene sequence: CDR1 DFQATT, CDR2 SNEGSKA (reference sequence). Trimming left V 0 bases short and J 0 bases short, with 15 bases between. The CDR3 runs to 17 residues. CDR3 nucleotide sequence: TGCAGTGCTAGAGACACCGGGGGCGGGAGCTCCTACAATGAGCAGTTCTTC. The encoded protein is CSARDTGGGSSYNEQFF.

The J gene is TRBJ2-1, the V gene TRBV29-1, with 7 bases aligning to TRBD1. Near its end, the DNA agrees better with TRBJ2-7, so the J call may be wrong. CDR3 length: 13 amino acids. Looked up from germline, CDR1 is SQVTM and CDR2 is ANQGSEA. The CDR3 DNA follows: TGCAGCGTCCTAGGACAGGAGTACAATGAGCAGTACTTC. Translated, it gives CSVLGQEYNEQYF.

The chain carries TRBV10-3 and TRBJ1-2, with 7 bases aligning to TRBD1. V was pared by 6 bases and J by 6 bases, with 10 bases of the junction left unmatched. The germline CDR1 and CDR2 sequences are ENHRY and SYGVKD. This CDR3 is 14 amino acids long. The CDR3, as DNA: TGTGCCATCAGCTCCCCCGGGACAGCGGATGGCTACACCTTC. Translating gives CAISSPGTADGYTF.

In its sample, this clonotype was seen a few times. The V gene is TRBV19, the J gene TRBJ2-4, with D possibly matching TRBD2 (7 bases). CDR1 and CDR2 (germline): LNHDA, SQIVND (reference sequence). Trimming cost V 11 bases and J 3 bases, with 14 bases left between them. The CDR3 spans 13 residues. The CDR3 reads CAARGAGKNIQYF. CDR3 nucleotide sequence: TGTGCCGCCCGGGGGGCAGGCAAAAACATTCAGTACTTC.

The chain recombines TRBV20-1 with TRBJ2-5, with a weak D call TRBD1 (6 bases). The CDR3 is 14 amino acids. Deletions cut 7 bases from V and 0 bases from J, with 15 bases between. CDR1 is DFQATT, CDR2 SNEGSKA, per germline (reference sequence). CDR3 in DNA: TGCAGTGTCCAGGGGCCCCGGTACCAAGAGACCCAGTACTTC. Translated, it gives CSVQGPRYQETQYF.

The gene calls are TRBV15 and TRBJ1-5, with D unresolved. The germline V gene has CDR1 LNHNV and CDR2 YYDKDF (reference sequence). The CDR3 spans 15 residues. Trimming pared 0 bases from V and 3 bases from J, leaving 9 bases between. CDR3 coding DNA: TGTGCCACCAGCAGAGATCGGCAGATCAATCAGCCCCAGCATTTT. Its translation: CATSRDRQINQPQHF.

With respect to this clonotype: A much larger clonotype is one base distant, so this may be a read error. CDR3 in DNA: TGTGCCGGCAGCTTAGTGGAGACCCAGTACTTC. Its translation: CAGSLVETQYF. This chain uses TRBV7-9 with TRBJ2-5, with D unclear. Germline V gene sequence: CDR1 SEHNR, CDR2 FQNEAQ (reference sequence). The CDR3 loop spans 11 amino acids.

V gene TRBV7-9 combines with J gene TRBJ1-2, with 7 bases fitting TRBD1. The CDR3 length is 16 residues. After removal of 6 bases from V and 1 base from J, the junction contained 11 bases not matched to a gene. CDR1 is SEHNR, CDR2 FQNEAQ, per germline (reference sequence). CDR3 loop: CASRNRQGPVNYGYTF. CDR3 DNA: TGTGCCAGCAGAAATAGACAGGGCCCCGTTAACTATGGCTACACCTTC.